This is a list of T cell receptor beta chains from one sample in a study of T cells in narcolepsy. Here immunoSEQ multiplex PCR was the method, and the copy in TCRdb shows in-frame clones only, minus some. Seen here are about 22,000 clones, over 70% observed once, and the top ten hold about 4%. The sequenced material came from memory (CD45RA-) CD4+ T cells from blood. Receptors originate from a human donor in good health. The CDR3 runs from the conserved cysteine through the conserved F or W. A D gene is named only where the DNA matches it firmly. Clone size is given for some rows only: seen once, a few or many times, or a class if the clone is expanded.

v_gene: TRBV7-2; d_gene: NA; j_gene: TRBJ1-2; abundance: once; CDR3nt: TGTGCCAGCAGCTTAGCGCCTGTGGCAGCGTTCTATGGCTACACCTTC; CDR3aa: CASSLAPVAAFYGYTF
v_gene: TRBV15; d_gene: NA; j_gene: TRBJ1-2; abundance: NA; CDR3nt: TGTGCCACCAGCAGAGATACGGGGTATGGCTACACCTTC; CDR3aa: CATSRDTGYGYTF
v_gene: TRBV6-1; d_gene: NA; j_gene: TRBJ1-3; abundance: NA; CDR3nt: TGTGCCAGCAGTGAAGAGGCTCTCCGGGGGTATAGCTCTGGAAACACCATATATTTT; CDR3aa: CASSEEALRGYSSGNTIYF
v_gene: TRBV5-7; d_gene: NA; j_gene: TRBJ2-7; abundance: once; CDR3nt: TGTGCCAGCAGCCCGGGACCGACGCAGGGGCAGTACTTC; CDR3aa: CASSPGPTQGQYF
v_gene: TRBV11-2; d_gene: NA; j_gene: TRBJ1-2; abundance: NA; CDR3nt: TGTGCCAGCAGCTTATCCTCTGTCGGCTATGGCTACACCTTC; CDR3aa: CASSLSSVGYGYTF
v_gene: TRBV27; d_gene: NA; j_gene: TRBJ1-1; abundance: NA; CDR3nt: TGTGCCAGCAGTCTGACGAGCGTGAACACTGAAGCTTTCTTT; CDR3aa: CASSLTSVNTEAFF
v_gene: TRBV27; d_gene: NA; j_gene: TRBJ2-3; abundance: NA; CDR3nt: TGTGCCAGCAGAGGGGGGGGCAGGTCAGATACGCAGTATTTT; CDR3aa: CASRGGGRSDTQYF
v_gene: TRBV7-2; d_gene: NA; j_gene: TRBJ2-5; abundance: once; CDR3nt: TGTGCCAGCAGCTCACAAGAGACCCAGTACTTC; CDR3aa: CASSSQETQYF
v_gene: TRBV19; d_gene: NA; j_gene: TRBJ2-1; abundance: once; CDR3nt: TGTGCCAGTAGTGTACAGGGCCGGAATGAGCAGTTCTTC; CDR3aa: CASSVQGRNEQFF
v_gene: TRBV9; d_gene: TRBD1; j_gene: TRBJ2-7; abundance: NA; CDR3nt: TGTGCCAGCAGCGTTTATCCGGGACAGGGCGCCGAGCAGTACTTC; CDR3aa: CASSVYPGQGAEQYF
v_gene: TRBV14; d_gene: TRBD1; j_gene: TRBJ1-1; abundance: few; CDR3nt: TGTGCCAGCAGCCGAGAGACAGGGGGCACTGAAGCTTTCTTT; CDR3aa: CASSRETGGTEAFF
v_gene: TRBV11-2; d_gene: NA; j_gene: TRBJ1-2; abundance: NA; CDR3nt: TGTGCCAGCAGCCCGGGGGTTAGCTATGGCTACACCTTC; CDR3aa: CASSPGVSYGYTF
v_gene: TRBV6-5; d_gene: NA; j_gene: TRBJ2-2; abundance: NA; CDR3nt: TGTGCCAGCCGAGGCCTCAGGAACACCGGGGAGCTGTTTTTT; CDR3aa: CASRGLRNTGELFF
v_gene: TRBV20-1; d_gene: TRBD1; j_gene: TRBJ1-1; abundance: NA; CDR3nt: TGCAGTGCTTCACAGGGGTTTGAAGCTTTCTTT; CDR3aa: CSASQGFEAFF
v_gene: TRBV19; d_gene: TRBD1; j_gene: TRBJ2-1; abundance: NA; CDR3nt: TGTGCCAGTAGTATTGTTTTGGGACAGGGGGCCGGTGAGCAGTTCTTC; CDR3aa: CASSIVLGQGAGEQFF
v_gene: TRBV2; d_gene: NA; j_gene: TRBJ1-2; abundance: few; CDR3nt: TGTGCCAGCAGTGTTGGTGGGGCGGGCTATGGCTACACCTTC; CDR3aa: CASSVGGAGYGYTF
v_gene: TRBV4-1; d_gene: TRBD1; j_gene: TRBJ2-7; abundance: NA; CDR3nt: TGCGCCAGCAGCCAAGACTTTATTTCAGCAATAGGGACAGGAATATCCTACGAGCAGTACTTC; CDR3aa: CASSQDFISAIGTGISYEQYF
v_gene: TRBV5-8; d_gene: TRBD1; j_gene: TRBJ1-1; abundance: NA; CDR3nt: TGTGCCAGCAGCTTGATTCAGAGGACAGGGGTTGAAGCTTTCTTT; CDR3aa: CASSLIQRTGVEAFF
v_gene: TRBV6-1; d_gene: NA; j_gene: TRBJ1-6; abundance: medium-sized; CDR3nt: TGTGCCAGCAGTGAAGCGCTGGGAGGTTCACCCCTCCACTTT; CDR3aa: CASSEALGGSPLHF
v_gene: TRBV6-1; d_gene: TRBD2; j_gene: TRBJ2-5; abundance: once; CDR3nt: TGTGCCAGCAGTCCCGAGCGGGGTGCGACCCAGTACTTC; CDR3aa: CASSPERGATQYF
v_gene: TRBV5-6; d_gene: TRBD1; j_gene: TRBJ1-1; abundance: NA; CDR3nt: TGTGCCAGCAGCTTCGACAGGGTAGGAGCTTTCTTT; CDR3aa: CASSFDRVGAFF
v_gene: TRBV2; d_gene: NA; j_gene: TRBJ2-5; abundance: NA; CDR3nt: TGTGCCAGCAGTGAATCTACGACGGGGAAAGTGACCCAGTACTTC; CDR3aa: CASSESTTGKVTQYF
v_gene: TRBV5-1; d_gene: NA; j_gene: TRBJ2-3; abundance: NA; CDR3nt: TGCGCCAGCAGTCCAGGACTAACCCGCACAGATACGCAGTATTTT; CDR3aa: CASSPGLTRTDTQYF
v_gene: TRBV4-2; d_gene: NA; j_gene: TRBJ2-7; abundance: NA; CDR3nt: TGTGCCAGCAGCCAAGAGGACACCTACGAGCAGTACTTC; CDR3aa: CASSQEDTYEQYF
v_gene: TRBV2; d_gene: NA; j_gene: TRBJ2-3; abundance: NA; CDR3nt: TGTGCCAGCAGTGCACGGCACTCGGGCACAGATACGCAGTATTTT; CDR3aa: CASSARHSGTDTQYF
v_gene: TRBV6-5; d_gene: TRBD1; j_gene: TRBJ2-5; abundance: NA; CDR3nt: TGTGCCAGCAGTTTTGGACAGGGCTCGGTTGAGACCCAGTACTTC; CDR3aa: CASSFGQGSVETQYF
v_gene: TRBV5-1; d_gene: NA; j_gene: TRBJ1-1; abundance: NA; CDR3nt: TGCGCCAGCAGCAACGGGCTGGGGAGGGTGCGGAACACTGAAGCTTTCTTT; CDR3aa: CASSNGLGRVRNTEAFF
v_gene: TRBV10-3; d_gene: NA; j_gene: TRBJ2-3; abundance: NA; CDR3nt: TGTGCCATCAGTGAGTCGGGGACCCTCACAGATACGCAGTATTTT; CDR3aa: CAISESGTLTDTQYF
v_gene: TRBV6-1; d_gene: NA; j_gene: TRBJ2-1; abundance: NA; CDR3nt: TGTGCCAGCAGTTCTCCCAGATCCAATGAGCAGTTCTTC; CDR3aa: CASSSPRSNEQFF
v_gene: TRBV5-1; d_gene: TRBD2; j_gene: TRBJ2-3; abundance: NA; CDR3nt: TGCGCCAGCAGCTTTAGGGCTAGCGGGGGGAGGCCTGATACGCAGTATTTT; CDR3aa: CASSFRASGGRPDTQYF
v_gene: TRBV14; d_gene: NA; j_gene: TRBJ2-1; abundance: NA; CDR3nt: TGTGCCAGCAGCCCCTCAGGGGGGGCCCACAATGAGCAGTTCTTC; CDR3aa: CASSPSGGAHNEQFF
v_gene: TRBV29-1; d_gene: NA; j_gene: TRBJ2-7; abundance: NA; CDR3nt: TGCAGCGTGGCCGGGACCCTAAGCTCCTACGAGCAGTACTTC; CDR3aa: CSVAGTLSSYEQYF
v_gene: TRBV9; d_gene: TRBD1; j_gene: TRBJ1-6; abundance: NA; CDR3nt: TGTGCCAGCAGCGTAGTACAGGGGAATTCACCCCTCCACTTT; CDR3aa: CASSVVQGNSPLHF
v_gene: TRBV18; d_gene: NA; j_gene: TRBJ1-2; abundance: NA; CDR3nt: TGTGCCAGCTCACCAATAGGATCTAGACAGCACAGTGGCTACACCTTC; CDR3aa: CASSPIGSRQHSGYTF
v_gene: TRBV2; d_gene: TRBD2; j_gene: TRBJ2-3; abundance: NA; CDR3nt: TGTGCCAGCAGTGAGGCTAGCGGGGGGGCAAGAGATACGCAGTATTTT; CDR3aa: CASSEASGGARDTQYF
v_gene: TRBV5-4; d_gene: NA; j_gene: TRBJ1-5; abundance: NA; CDR3nt: TGTGCCAGCAGCTCACAGGGTAGCAATCAGCCCCAGCATTTT; CDR3aa: CASSSQGSNQPQHF
v_gene: TRBV9; d_gene: NA; j_gene: TRBJ1-1; abundance: few; CDR3nt: TGTGCCAGCAGCGTAGTCGACGAGACAGGGAACACTGAAGCTTTCTTT; CDR3aa: CASSVVDETGNTEAFF
v_gene: TRBV5-1; d_gene: NA; j_gene: TRBJ1-1; abundance: NA; CDR3nt: TGCGCCAGCAGCTTGGCCAACCGGGCGTGGGACACTGAAGCTTTCTTT; CDR3aa: CASSLANRAWDTEAFF
v_gene: TRBV9; d_gene: NA; j_gene: TRBJ1-1; abundance: NA; CDR3nt: TGTGCCAGCAGCGTTCGGATGAACACTGAAGCTTTCTTT; CDR3aa: CASSVRMNTEAFF
v_gene: TRBV29-1; d_gene: NA; j_gene: TRBJ2-6; abundance: NA; CDR3nt: TGCAGTGCAGGGTTCTCGGGGGCCAACGTCCTGACTTTC; CDR3aa: CSAGFSGANVLTF
v_gene: TRBV9; d_gene: NA; j_gene: TRBJ1-5; abundance: once; CDR3nt: TGTGCCAGCAGCCCCGGGTGGGGGACAAATCAGCCCCAGCATTTT; CDR3aa: CASSPGWGTNQPQHF
v_gene: TRBV11-2; d_gene: NA; j_gene: TRBJ2-7; abundance: NA; CDR3nt: TGTGCCAGCAGCCTGGAGGGTTTTGAGCAGTACTTC; CDR3aa: CASSLEGFEQYF
v_gene: TRBV15; d_gene: NA; j_gene: TRBJ2-2; abundance: few; CDR3nt: TGTGCCATCGGCCAAGGCACCGGGGAGCTGTTTTTT; CDR3aa: CAIGQGTGELFF
v_gene: TRBV27; d_gene: NA; j_gene: TRBJ1-1; abundance: NA; CDR3nt: TGTGCCAGCGGAACAGGGTTCACTGAAGCTTTCTTT; CDR3aa: CASGTGFTEAFF
v_gene: TRBV10-1; d_gene: TRBD1; j_gene: TRBJ1-1; abundance: NA; CDR3nt: TGCGCCAGCAGTGGGGGACAGGGAATAGGAAGGACTGAAGCTTTCTTT; CDR3aa: CASSGGQGIGRTEAFF
v_gene: TRBV18; d_gene: TRBD1; j_gene: TRBJ1-5; abundance: NA; CDR3nt: TGTGCCAGCTCACCGGAGACAGGGAACAATCAGCCCCAGCATTTT; CDR3aa: CASSPETGNNQPQHF
v_gene: TRBV19; d_gene: NA; j_gene: TRBJ1-5; abundance: few; CDR3nt: TGTGCCAGTAACCTCCAGGGGAGGGATCAGCCCCAGCATTTT; CDR3aa: CASNLQGRDQPQHF
v_gene: TRBV9; d_gene: NA; j_gene: TRBJ2-7; abundance: once; CDR3nt: TGTGCCAGCAGCGTCAGGGGCTTCCTGGTGGCTGAGCAGTACTTC; CDR3aa: CASSVRGFLVAEQYF
v_gene: TRBV5-4; d_gene: NA; j_gene: TRBJ2-1; abundance: NA; CDR3nt: TGTGCCAGCAGCTCGCCTCAGGGCGACAATGAGCAGTTCTTC; CDR3aa: CASSSPQGDNEQFF